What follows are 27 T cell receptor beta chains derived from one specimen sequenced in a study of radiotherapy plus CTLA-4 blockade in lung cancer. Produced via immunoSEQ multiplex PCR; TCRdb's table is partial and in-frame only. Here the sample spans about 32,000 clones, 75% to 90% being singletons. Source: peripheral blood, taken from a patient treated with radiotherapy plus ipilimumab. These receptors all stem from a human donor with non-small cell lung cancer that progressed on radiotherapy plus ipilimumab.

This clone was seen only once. The CDR3 coding sequence is TGCGCCAGCGGACAGGGAGATACGCAGTATTTT. Translating it yields CASGQGDTQYF. The rearrangement links TRBV10-2 to TRBJ2-3; 8 positions match TRBD1. The germline gives CDR1 WSHSY, CDR2 SAAADI. The CDR3 is 11 amino acids. Unmatched junction bases numbered 0, after V lost 8 bases and J lost 5 bases.

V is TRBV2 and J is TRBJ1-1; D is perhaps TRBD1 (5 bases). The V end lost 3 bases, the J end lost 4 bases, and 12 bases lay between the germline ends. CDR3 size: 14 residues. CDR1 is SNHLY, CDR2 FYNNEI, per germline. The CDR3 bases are TGTGCCAGCAGTGACCGGGGACTCGGCACTGAAGCTTTCTTT. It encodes CASSDRGLGTEAFF.

CDR3 in amino acids: CASSPMAGGSYEQYF. The CDR3 nucleotides are TGTGCCAGCAGCCCGATGGCGGGGGGGTCCTACGAGCAGTACTTC. The J gene is TRBJ2-7, the V gene TRBV28; 9 bases are shared with TRBD2. In germline, CDR1 is MDHEN, CDR2 SYDVKM. The CDR3 contains 15 residues. V was pared by 6 bases and J by 1 base, with 7 bases of the junction left unmatched. The whole variable domain, remainder taken from reference TRBV28 and TRBJ2-7, is DVKVTQSSRYLVKRTGEKVFLECVQDMDHENMFWYRQDPGLGLRLIYFSYDVKMKEKGDIPEGYSVSREKKERFSLILESASTNQTSMYLCASSPMAGGSYEQYFGPGTRLTVT.

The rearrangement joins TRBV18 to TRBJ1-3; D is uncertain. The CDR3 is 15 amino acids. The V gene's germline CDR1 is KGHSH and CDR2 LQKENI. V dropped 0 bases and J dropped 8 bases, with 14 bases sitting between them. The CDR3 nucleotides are TGTGCCAGCTCACCACCGGGTTCCAGTCGGGACACCATATATTTT. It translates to CASSPPGSSRDTIYF.

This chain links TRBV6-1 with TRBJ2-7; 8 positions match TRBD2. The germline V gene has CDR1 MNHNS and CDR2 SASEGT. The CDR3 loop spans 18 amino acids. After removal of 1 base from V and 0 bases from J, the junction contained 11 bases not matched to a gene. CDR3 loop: CASSEVPGSAGASYEQYF. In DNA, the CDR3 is TGTGCCAGCAGTGAAGTCCCGGGGTCAGCGGGGGCCTCCTACGAGCAGTACTTC.

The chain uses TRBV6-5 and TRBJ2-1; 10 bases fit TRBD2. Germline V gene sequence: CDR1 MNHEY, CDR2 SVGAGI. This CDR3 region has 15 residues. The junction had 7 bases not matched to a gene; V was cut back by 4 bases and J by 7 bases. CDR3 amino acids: CASSLRSGGDNEQFF. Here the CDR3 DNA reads TGTGCCAGCAGTTTGAGAAGCGGGGGGGATAATGAGCAGTTCTTC.

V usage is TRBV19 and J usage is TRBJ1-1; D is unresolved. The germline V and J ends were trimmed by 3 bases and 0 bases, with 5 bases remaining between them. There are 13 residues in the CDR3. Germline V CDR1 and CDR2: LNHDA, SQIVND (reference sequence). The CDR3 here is CASSIQMNTEAFF. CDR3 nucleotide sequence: TGTGCCAGTAGTATCCAGATGAACACTGAAGCTTTCTTT.

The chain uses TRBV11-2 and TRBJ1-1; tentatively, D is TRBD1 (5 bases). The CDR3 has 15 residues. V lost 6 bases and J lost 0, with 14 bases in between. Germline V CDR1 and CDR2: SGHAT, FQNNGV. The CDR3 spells CASRGVRGLNTEAFF. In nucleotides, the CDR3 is TGTGCCAGCAGGGGGGTGCGGGGCCTGAACACTGAAGCTTTCTTT.

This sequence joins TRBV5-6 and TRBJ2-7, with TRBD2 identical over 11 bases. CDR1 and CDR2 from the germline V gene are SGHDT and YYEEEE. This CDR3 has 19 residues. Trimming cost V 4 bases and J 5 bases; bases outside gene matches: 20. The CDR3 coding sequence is TGTGCCAGCAGCGGAGCGCCTAGCGGGGGGACTCCCCTCTCGCACGAGCAGTACTTC. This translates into CASSGAPSGGTPLSHEQYF.

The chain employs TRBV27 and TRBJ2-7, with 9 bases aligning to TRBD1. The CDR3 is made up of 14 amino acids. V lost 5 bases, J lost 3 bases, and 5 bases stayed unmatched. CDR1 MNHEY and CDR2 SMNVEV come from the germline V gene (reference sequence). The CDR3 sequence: CASSTRQGGYEQYF. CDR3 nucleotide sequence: TGTGCCAGCAGTACCCGACAGGGGGGCTACGAGCAGTACTTC.

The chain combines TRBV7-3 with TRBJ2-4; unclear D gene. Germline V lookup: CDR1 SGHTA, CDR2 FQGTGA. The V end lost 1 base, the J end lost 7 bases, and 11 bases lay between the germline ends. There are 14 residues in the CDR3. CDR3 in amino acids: CASSLSPARNIQYF. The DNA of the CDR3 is TGTGCCAGCAGCTTAAGTCCGGCCAGGAACATTCAGTACTTC.

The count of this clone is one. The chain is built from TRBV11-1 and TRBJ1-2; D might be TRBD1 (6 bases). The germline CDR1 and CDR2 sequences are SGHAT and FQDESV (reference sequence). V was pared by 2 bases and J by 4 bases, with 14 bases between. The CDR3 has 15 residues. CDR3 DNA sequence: TGTGCCAGCAGCTTAACAGGGACGAACTTCTATGGCTACACCTTC. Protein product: CASSLTGTNFYGYTF. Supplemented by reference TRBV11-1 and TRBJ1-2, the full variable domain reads EAEVAQSPRYKITEKSQAVAFWCDPISGHATLYWYRQILGQGPELLVQFQDESVVDDSQLPKDRFSAERLKGVDSTLKIQPAELGDSAMYLCASSLTGTNFYGYTFGSGTRLTVV.

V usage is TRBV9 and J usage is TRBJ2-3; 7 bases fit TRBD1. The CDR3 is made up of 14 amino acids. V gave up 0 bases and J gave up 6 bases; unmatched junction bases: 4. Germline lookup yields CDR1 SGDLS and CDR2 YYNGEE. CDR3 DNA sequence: TGTGCCAGCAGCGTAGGACAGGGTTGGGATACGCAGTATTTT. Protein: CASSVGQGWDTQYF.

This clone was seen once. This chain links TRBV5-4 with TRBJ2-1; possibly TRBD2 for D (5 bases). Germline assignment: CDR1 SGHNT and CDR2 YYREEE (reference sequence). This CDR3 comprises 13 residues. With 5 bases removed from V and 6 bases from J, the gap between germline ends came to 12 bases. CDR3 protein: CASRGKRRNEQFF. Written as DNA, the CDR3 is TGTGCCAGCAGGGGGAAGCGGCGCAATGAGCAGTTCTTC.

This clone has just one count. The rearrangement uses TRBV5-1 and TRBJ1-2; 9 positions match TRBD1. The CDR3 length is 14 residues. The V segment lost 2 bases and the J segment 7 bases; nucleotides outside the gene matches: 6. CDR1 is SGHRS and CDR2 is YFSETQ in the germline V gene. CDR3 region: CASSFGTGMGGYTF. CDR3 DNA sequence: TGCGCCAGCAGCTTTGGGACAGGGATGGGTGGCTACACCTTC.

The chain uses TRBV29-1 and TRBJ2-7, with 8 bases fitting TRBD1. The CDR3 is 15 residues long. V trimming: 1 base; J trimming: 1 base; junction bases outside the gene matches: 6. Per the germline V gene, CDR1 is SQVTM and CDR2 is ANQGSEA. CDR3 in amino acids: CSVEGTRTGSYEQYF. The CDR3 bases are TGCAGCGTTGAAGGTACTAGGACAGGGTCCTACGAGCAGTACTTC.

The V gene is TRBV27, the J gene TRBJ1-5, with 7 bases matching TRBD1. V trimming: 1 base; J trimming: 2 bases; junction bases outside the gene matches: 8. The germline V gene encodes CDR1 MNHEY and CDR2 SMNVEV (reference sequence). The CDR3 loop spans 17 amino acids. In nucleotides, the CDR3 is TGTGCCAGCAGTTTATATACCATAGGGGGCGGCAATCAGCCCCAGCATTTT. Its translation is CASSLYTIGGGNQPQHF.

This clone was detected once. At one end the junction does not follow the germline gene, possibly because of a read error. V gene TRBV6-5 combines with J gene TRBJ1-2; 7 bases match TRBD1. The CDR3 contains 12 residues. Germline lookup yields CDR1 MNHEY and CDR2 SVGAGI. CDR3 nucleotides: TGTGCCAGCAGCCGAAACACTGGGACAGCGACGTTC. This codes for CASSRNTGTATF.

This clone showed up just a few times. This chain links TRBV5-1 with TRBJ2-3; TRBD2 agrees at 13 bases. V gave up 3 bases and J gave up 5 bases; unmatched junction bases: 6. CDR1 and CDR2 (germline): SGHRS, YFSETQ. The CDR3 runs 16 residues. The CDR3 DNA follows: TGCGCCAGCAGCTGGACTAGCGGGGGCCTCGTAGATACGCAGTATTTT. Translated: CASSWTSGGLVDTQYF.

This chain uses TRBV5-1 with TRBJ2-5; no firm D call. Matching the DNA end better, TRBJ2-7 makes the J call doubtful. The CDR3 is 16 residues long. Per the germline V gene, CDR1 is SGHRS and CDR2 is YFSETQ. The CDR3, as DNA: TGCGCCAGCAGCACCTCAGGTTGGCCTAACGACTACGAGCAGTACTTC. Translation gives CASSTSGWPNDYEQYF.

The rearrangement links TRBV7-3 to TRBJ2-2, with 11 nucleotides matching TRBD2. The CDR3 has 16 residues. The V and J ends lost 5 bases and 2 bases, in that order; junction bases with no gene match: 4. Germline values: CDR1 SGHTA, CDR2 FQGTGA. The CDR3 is CASSVGTSGNTGELFF. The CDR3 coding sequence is TGTGCCAGCAGCGTCGGGACTAGCGGTAACACCGGGGAGCTGTTTTTT. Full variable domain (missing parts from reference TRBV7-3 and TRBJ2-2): GAGVSQTPSNKVTEKGKYVELRCDPISGHTALYWYRQSLGQGPEFLIYFQGTGAADDSGLPNDRFFAVRPEGSVSTLKIQRTERGDSAVYLCASSVGTSGNTGELFFGEGSRLTVL.

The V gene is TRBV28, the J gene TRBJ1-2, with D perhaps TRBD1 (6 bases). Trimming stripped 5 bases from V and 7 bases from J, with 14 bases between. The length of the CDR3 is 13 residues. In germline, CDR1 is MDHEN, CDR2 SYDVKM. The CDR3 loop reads CASSPTRGGGYTF. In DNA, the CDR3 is TGTGCCAGCAGTCCCACCAGGGGCGGTGGCTACACCTTC.

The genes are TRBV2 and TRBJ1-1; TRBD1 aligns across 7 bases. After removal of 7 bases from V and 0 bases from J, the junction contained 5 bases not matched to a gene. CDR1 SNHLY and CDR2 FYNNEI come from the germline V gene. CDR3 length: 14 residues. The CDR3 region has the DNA TGTGCCAGCAAAACGGGACAGCTGAACACTGAAGCTTTCTTT. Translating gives CASKTGQLNTEAFF. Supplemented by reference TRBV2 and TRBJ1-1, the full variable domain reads EPEVTQTPSHQVTQMGQEVILRCVPISNHLYFYWYRQILGQKVEFLVSFYNNEISEKSEIFDDQFSVERPDGSNFTLKIRSTKLEDSAMYFCASKTGQLNTEAFFGQGTRLTVV.

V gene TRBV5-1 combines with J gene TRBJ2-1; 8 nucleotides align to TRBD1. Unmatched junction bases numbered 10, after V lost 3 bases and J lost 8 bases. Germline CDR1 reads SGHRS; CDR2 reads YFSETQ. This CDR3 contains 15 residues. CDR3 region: CASSSPDRAVDEQFF. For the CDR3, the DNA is TGCGCCAGCAGCTCCCCGGACAGGGCCGTCGATGAGCAGTTCTTC.

CDR3 sequence: CASRIGLAGDTQYF. The DNA for the CDR3 is TGCGCCAGCAGAATAGGACTAGCGGGAGATACGCAGTATTTT. V is TRBV4-1 and J is TRBJ2-3, with 11 positions matching TRBD2. The V gene's germline CDR1 is MGHRA and CDR2 YSYEKL. V trimming: 6 bases; J trimming: 5 bases; junction bases outside the gene matches: 4. This CDR3 region has 14 residues.

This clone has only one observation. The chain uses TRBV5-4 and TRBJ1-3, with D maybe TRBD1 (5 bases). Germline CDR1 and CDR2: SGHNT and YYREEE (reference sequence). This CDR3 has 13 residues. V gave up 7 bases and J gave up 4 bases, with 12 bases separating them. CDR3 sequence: CASQPQGGNTIYF. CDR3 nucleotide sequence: TGTGCCAGCCAACCCCAGGGAGGAAACACCATATATTTT.

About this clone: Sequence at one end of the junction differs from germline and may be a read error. The CDR3 bases are TGCGCCAGCAGTTTGGGGGGCGACAGGGGTTTGGCTTTCTTT. This translates into CASSLGGDRGLAFF. This chain joins TRBV5-1 and TRBJ1-1; 8 nucleotides line up with TRBD1. Germline V gene lookup returns CDR1 SGHRS and CDR2 YFSETQ. This CDR3 is 14 amino acids long.